One sample yielded the 7 T cell receptor beta chains listed below, sequenced in a study of blood T cell repertoires in COVID-19 (dated by TCRdb to 2019 to 2021). Library preparation was by the immunoSEQ multiplex PCR assay. TCRdb provides this immuneACCESS table in a form limited to in-frame rearrangements. Some clones are lacking; in checked studies, under half of them reflect an unresolved V gene, and why the rest are absent is not known. Across this sample there are under 350,000 clones, with 65% to 90% seen only once. The ten largest clones represent around 4.5% of the sample. The sequenced sample consisted of PBMCs or T cells enriched from blood (not recorded which). These receptor sequences come from a woman between 35 and 50 years old with acute COVID-19.

Remarks on this clone: Other DNA sequences in the same sample also yield this CDR3. The chain links TRBV11-2 to TRBJ2-7, with a possible D match to TRBD1 (6 bases). Trimming removed 5 bases from V and 4 bases from J, with 9 bases in between. The CDR3 is 12 amino acids. Germline CDR1 SGHAT, CDR2 FQNNGV. CDR3 nucleotide sequence: TGTGCCAGCAGCCTACAGGGATACGAGCAGTACTTC. Amino acid sequence: CASSLQGYEQYF. Together with reference TRBV11-2 and TRBJ2-7, the CDR3 gives the full variable domain: EAGVAQSPRYKIIEKRQSVAFWCNPISGHATLYWYQQILGQGPKLLIQFQNNGVVDDSQLPKDRFSAERLKGVDSTLKIQPAKLEDSAVYLCASSLQGYEQYFGPGTRLTVT.

This chain joins TRBV7-9 and TRBJ2-1, with 8 nucleotides matching TRBD2. Germline loops: CDR1 SEHNR, CDR2 FQNEAQ (reference sequence). The CDR3 is 14 residues long. The ends lost 6 bases at V and 9 bases at J; junction bases unmatched: 10. The chain's CDR3 is CASRRTGTSLEQFF. CDR3 sequence (DNA): TGTGCCAGCAGACGCACCGGGACTAGTCTTGAGCAGTTCTTC.

The CDR3 loop is CASSSGLTQETQYF. CDR3 in DNA: TGTGCCAGCAGTTCGGGACTAACTCAAGAGACCCAGTACTTC. This chain links TRBV7-2 with TRBJ2-5; TRBD2 matches at 7 bases. The ends lost 6 bases at V and 2 bases at J; junction bases unmatched: 6. Per germline, CDR1 SGHTA and CDR2 FQGNSA. This CDR3 has 14 residues.

In regard to this clone: The same CDR3 arises from other DNA sequences in this sample as well. The rearrangement links TRBV5-1 to TRBJ1-2; 7 nucleotides align to TRBD1. CDR3 length equals 14 residues. V gave up 0 bases and J gave up 4 bases; unmatched junction bases: 3. The germline CDR1 and CDR2 sequences are SGHRS and YFSETQ. CDR3 in amino acids: CASSLGQGTYGYTF. As DNA, the CDR3 is TGCGCCAGCAGCTTGGGACAGGGAACCTATGGCTACACCTTC.

The J gene is TRBJ1-2, the V gene TRBV6-5, with 8 bases identical to TRBD1. V shed 6 bases and J 10 bases; nucleotides not matched to a gene: 7. CDR1 and CDR2 (germline): MNHEY, SVGAGI. The length of the CDR3 is 12 residues. DNA of the CDR3: TGTGCCAGCAGCGACAGGGGCCTGTACTACACCTTC. Its protein product is CASSDRGLYYTF.

The chain combines TRBV7-3 with TRBJ2-1, with a weak D call TRBD1 (6 bases). Trimming cost V 4 bases and J 6 bases, with 10 bases left between them. CDR3 size: 13 residues. Germline CDR1 is SGHTA and CDR2 is FQGTGA. The CDR3 DNA sequence: TGTGCCAGCAGCTGGACAGATTTCAATGAGCAGTTCTTC. Protein sequence: CASSWTDFNEQFF.

The chain uses TRBV6-2 or TRBV6-3 and TRBJ2-5; 8 nucleotides agree with TRBD2. The germline V gene has CDR1 MNHEY and CDR2 SVGEGT. The CDR3 runs 17 residues. The junction had 11 bases not matched to a gene; V was cut back by 0 bases and J by 5 bases. This CDR3 is CASSYSREGRIMETQYF. The CDR3 DNA reads as TGTGCCAGCAGTTACTCCCGGGAGGGACGAATAATGGAGACCCAGTACTTC.